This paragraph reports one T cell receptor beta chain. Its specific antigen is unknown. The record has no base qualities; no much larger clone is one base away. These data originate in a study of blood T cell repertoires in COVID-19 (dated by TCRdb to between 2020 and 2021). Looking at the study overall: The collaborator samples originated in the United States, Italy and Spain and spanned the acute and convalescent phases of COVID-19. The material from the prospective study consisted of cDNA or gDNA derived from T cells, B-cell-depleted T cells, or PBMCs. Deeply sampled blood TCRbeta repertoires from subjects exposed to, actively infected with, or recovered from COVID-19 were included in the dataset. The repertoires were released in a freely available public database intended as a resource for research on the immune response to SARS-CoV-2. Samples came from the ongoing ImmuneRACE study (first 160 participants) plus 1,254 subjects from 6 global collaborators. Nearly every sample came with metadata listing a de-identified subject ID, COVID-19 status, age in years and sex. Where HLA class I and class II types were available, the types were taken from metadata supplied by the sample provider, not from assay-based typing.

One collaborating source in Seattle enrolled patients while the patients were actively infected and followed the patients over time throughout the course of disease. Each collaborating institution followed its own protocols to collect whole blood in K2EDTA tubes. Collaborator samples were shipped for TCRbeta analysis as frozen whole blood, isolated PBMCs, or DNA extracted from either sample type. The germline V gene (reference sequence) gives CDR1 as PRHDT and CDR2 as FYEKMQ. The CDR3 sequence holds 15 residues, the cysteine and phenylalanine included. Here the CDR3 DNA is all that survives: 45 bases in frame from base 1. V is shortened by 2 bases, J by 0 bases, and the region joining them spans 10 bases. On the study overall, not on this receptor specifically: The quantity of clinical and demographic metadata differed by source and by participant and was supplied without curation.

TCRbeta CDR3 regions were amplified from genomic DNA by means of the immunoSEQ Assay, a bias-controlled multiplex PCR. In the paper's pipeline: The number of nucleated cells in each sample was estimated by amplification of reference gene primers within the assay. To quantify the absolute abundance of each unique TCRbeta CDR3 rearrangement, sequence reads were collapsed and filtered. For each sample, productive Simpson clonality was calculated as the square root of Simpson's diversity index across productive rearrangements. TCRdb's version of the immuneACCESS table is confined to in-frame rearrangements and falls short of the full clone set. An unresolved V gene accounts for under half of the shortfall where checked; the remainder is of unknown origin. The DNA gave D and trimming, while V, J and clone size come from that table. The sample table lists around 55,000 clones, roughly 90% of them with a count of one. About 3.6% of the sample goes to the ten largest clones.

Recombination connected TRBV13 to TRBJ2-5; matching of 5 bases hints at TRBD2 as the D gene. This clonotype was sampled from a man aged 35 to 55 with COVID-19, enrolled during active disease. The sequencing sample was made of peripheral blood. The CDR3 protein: CASSLTGVYQETQYF. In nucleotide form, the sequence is TGTGCCAGCAGCTTAACCGGGGTATACCAAGAGACCCAGTACTTC.